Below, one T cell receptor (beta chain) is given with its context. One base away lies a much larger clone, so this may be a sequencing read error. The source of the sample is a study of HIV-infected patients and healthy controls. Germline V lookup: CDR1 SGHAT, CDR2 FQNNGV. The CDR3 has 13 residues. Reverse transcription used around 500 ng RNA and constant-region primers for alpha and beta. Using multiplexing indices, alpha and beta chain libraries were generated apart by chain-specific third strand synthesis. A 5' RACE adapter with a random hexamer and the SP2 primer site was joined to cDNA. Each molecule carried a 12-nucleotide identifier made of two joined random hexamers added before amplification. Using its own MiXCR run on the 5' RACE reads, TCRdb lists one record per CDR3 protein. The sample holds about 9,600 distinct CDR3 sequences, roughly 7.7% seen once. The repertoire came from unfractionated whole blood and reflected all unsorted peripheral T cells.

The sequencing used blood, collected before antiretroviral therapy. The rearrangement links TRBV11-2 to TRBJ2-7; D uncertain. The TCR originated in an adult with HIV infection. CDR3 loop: CDSSFTGHYEQYF. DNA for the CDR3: TGTGACAGCAGCTTCACTGGTCACTACGAGCAGTACTTC.